What follows are 27 T cell receptor beta chains derived from one specimen sequenced in a study of shared clonotypes between healthy human individuals. The repertoire was sequenced with immunoSEQ multiplex PCR; TCRdb's copy has only in-frame clones and lacks some. The data hold approximately 1.9 million clones, with 85% to 95% observed a single time. As defined, naive CD8 cells were CD45RO-negative and positively selected for CCR7, with terminally differentiated effector memory CD45RA+ cells excluded. The sample was naive CD8+ T cells from PBMCs. The source of these receptors is a man aged 18 to 35 in good health. Some clones in this sample may be carry-over from other donors' samples.

The V gene is TRBV15, the J gene TRBJ2-7; D remains unclear. This CDR3 comprises 15 residues. Looked up from germline, CDR1 is LNHNV and CDR2 is YYDKDF (reference sequence). Trimming took 0 bases from V and 4 from J, leaving 13 bases between them. The CDR3 sequence is CATSREGRTPYEQYF. DNA for the CDR3: TGTGCCACCAGCAGAGAAGGTAGGACGCCGTACGAGCAGTACTTC.

The chain combines TRBV7-3 with TRBJ1-1; D is perhaps TRBD1 (6 bases). The CDR3 extends over 15 amino acids. Trimming removed 2 bases at V and 4 bases at J, with 14 bases between. Germline loops: CDR1 SGHTA, CDR2 FQGTGA. CDR3 residues: CASSLLQGGRTEAFF. The CDR3 region has the DNA TGTGCCAGCAGCTTATTACAGGGTGGGCGCACTGAAGCTTTCTTT.

The chain carries TRBV18 and TRBJ2-1; 8 nucleotides agree with TRBD1. This CDR3 has 13 residues. Germline V lookup: CDR1 KGHSH, CDR2 LQKENI. V shed 5 bases and J 5 bases; nucleotides not matched to a gene: 2. The CDR3 region has the DNA TGTGCCAGCTCAGTGGACAGGGACAATGAGCAGTTCTTC. It is translated as CASSVDRDNEQFF.

This chain joins TRBV27 and TRBJ2-1, with no clear D. The germline V gene encodes CDR1 MNHEY and CDR2 SMNVEV (reference sequence). The CDR3 has 16 residues. Trimming removed 5 bases from V and 7 bases from J, with 21 bases in between. CDR3 loop: CASSPIVAPRVNEQFF. The CDR3 DNA reads as TGTGCCAGCAGTCCGATCGTGGCCCCTAGAGTAAATGAGCAGTTCTTC.

This clone was observed a single time. The rearrangement uses TRBV11-3 and TRBJ2-7, with 8 bases matching TRBD1. Germline lookup yields CDR1 SGHNT and CDR2 YENEEA. This CDR3 has 14 amino acids. V lost 1 base to trimming and J lost 5 bases; unmatched junction nucleotides: 4. CDR3 nucleotide sequence: TGTGCCAGCAGCTTAGCAGGGGGCATGGACGAGCAGTACTTC. It translates to CASSLAGGMDEQYF.

V is TRBV4-1 and J is TRBJ2-1; 11 bases are a match to TRBD2. The germline V gene has CDR1 MGHRA and CDR2 YSYEKL. V shed 2 bases and J 5 bases; nucleotides not matched to a gene: 5. The CDR3 sequence is 16 residues long. This CDR3 reads CASSQPTSGSHNEQFF. CDR3 nucleotide sequence: TGCGCCAGCAGCCAACCAACTAGCGGGAGCCACAATGAGCAGTTCTTC.

Only a few counts were recorded for this clone. The V call is TRBV25-1, the J call TRBJ1-1, with 7 bases identical to TRBD1. This CDR3 is built from 14 residues. Trimming removed 8 bases from V and 4 bases from J; junction bases left unmatched: 10. CDR1 MGHDK and CDR2 SYGVNS come from the germline V gene. The CDR3 DNA reads as TGTGCCAGCGGATACACAGGGGTAGGCACTGAAGCTTTCTTT. Translated: CASGYTGVGTEAFF. Full variable domain (rest looked up from reference TRBV25-1 and TRBJ1-1): EADIYQTPRYLVIGTGKKITLECSQTMGHDKMYWYQQDPGMELHLIHYSYGVNSTEKGDLSSESTVSRIRTEHFPLTLESARPSHTSQYLCASGYTGVGTEAFFGQGTRLTVV.

V and J are TRBV7-2 and TRBJ1-1, with D tentatively TRBD1 (5 bases). CDR3 length: 15 amino acids. V was shortened by 3 bases and J by 11 bases, with 22 bases between the two germline ends. Germline-derived CDR1 and CDR2 are SGHTA and FQGNSA. This CDR3 is CASSLAATGAWGAFF. CDR3 nucleotide sequence: TGTGCCAGCAGCTTGGCCGCCACAGGAGCGTGGGGGGCTTTCTTT.

The V and J genes are TRBV10-3 and TRBJ1-3, with D unresolved. Germline loops: CDR1 ENHRY, CDR2 SYGVKD. V lost 7 bases and J lost 2, with 15 bases in between. The CDR3 spans 15 residues. In nucleotides, the CDR3 is TGTGCCATCAAACTTTGGGATCTGACTGGAAACACCATATATTTT. Its protein product is CAIKLWDLTGNTIYF.

This chain connects TRBV7-9 to TRBJ2-5, with 10 bases identical to TRBD2. Trimming cost V 10 bases and J 5 bases; bases outside gene matches: 13. The CDR3 totals 15 residues. Germline V gene data show CDR1 as SEHNR and CDR2 as FQNEAQ (reference sequence). CDR3 protein: CATQGPSGSGETQYF. CDR3 in DNA: TGTGCCACCCAGGGCCCTAGCGGGAGCGGGGAGACCCAGTACTTC. Full variable domain (rest looked up from reference TRBV7-9 and TRBJ2-5): DTGVSQNPRHKITKRGQNVTFRCDPISEHNRLYWYRQTLGQGPEFLTYFQNEAQLEKSRLLSDRFSAERPKGSFSTLEIQRTEQGDSAMYLCATQGPSGSGETQYFGPGTRLLVL.

This clone was observed a handful of times. Other DNA sequences in this sample translate to the same CDR3. The genes are TRBV27 and TRBJ2-7; a possible D gene is TRBD2 (5 bases). Trimming removed 2 bases from V and 2 bases from J, with 7 bases in between. CDR3 length: 13 residues. The germline V gene encodes CDR1 MNHEY and CDR2 SMNVEV (reference sequence). CDR3 in amino acids: CASSLGLTYEQYF. The CDR3 bases are TGTGCCAGCAGTTTAGGACTTACCTACGAGCAGTACTTC.

This rearrangement joins TRBV19 to TRBJ2-1, with a weak D call TRBD2 (5 bases). The CDR3 contains 15 residues. Looked up from germline, CDR1 is LNHDA and CDR2 is SQIVND (reference sequence). V was trimmed by 3 bases and J by 2 bases, leaving 11 bases between them. The CDR3 DNA reads TGTGCCAGTAGTATCACTCCCGGGACCTACAATGAGCAGTTCTTC. Translating gives CASSITPGTYNEQFF.

This clone has just one count. The rearrangement joins TRBV6-5 to TRBJ2-7; a weak D match, TRBD2 (5 bases). The CDR3 has 14 amino acids. CDR1 and CDR2 from the germline V gene are MNHEY and SVGAGI. V was cut by 5 bases and J by 5 bases, with 16 bases left in between. In nucleotides, the CDR3 is TGTGCCAGCAGTCCCTTGGAGAGGGCCCACGAGCAGTACTTC. It yields the protein CASSPLERAHEQYF.

The CDR3 loop reads CARRDRGALAKNIQYF. CDR3 in DNA: TGTGCCAGACGGGACAGGGGCGCCTTAGCCAAAAACATTCAGTACTTC. J is TRBJ2-4 and V is TRBV27; 10 nucleotides agree with TRBD1. The CDR3 contains 16 residues. V was pared by 9 bases and J by 0 bases, with 8 bases of the junction left unmatched. Germline V gene sequence: CDR1 MNHEY, CDR2 SMNVEV (reference sequence).

This clone was detected only once. This chain uses TRBV27 with TRBJ2-3; 13 bases line up with TRBD2. CDR3 length: 18 amino acids. Germline CDR1 reads MNHEY; CDR2 reads SMNVEV (reference sequence). Germline trimming cut 2 bases from V and 6 bases from J; bases unmatched to any gene: 11. The CDR3 bases are TGTGCCAGCAGTTTAGGACTAGCGGGAGTGAGGAGGTCGGATACGCAGTATTTT. Residues: CASSLGLAGVRRSDTQYF.

J is TRBJ2-2 and V is TRBV28; D perhaps matches TRBD2 (5 bases). Trimming stripped 3 bases from V and 6 bases from J, with 17 bases between. This CDR3 is built from 16 residues. The germline V gene encodes CDR1 MDHEN and CDR2 SYDVKM. CDR3 coding DNA: TGTGCCAGCAGTTTCCGTGGTGAGATGGGAGCCGGGGAGCTGTTTTTT. This gives the protein CASSFRGEMGAGELFF.

The chain recombines TRBV15 with TRBJ1-2; D remains ambiguous. The V end lost 0 bases, the J end lost 2 bases, and 7 bases lay between the germline ends. The CDR3 contains 14 residues. Germline loops: CDR1 LNHNV, CDR2 YYDKDF (reference sequence). The CDR3 DNA is TGTGCCACCAGCAGAGATCAGAGAAACTATGGCTACACCTTC. Translated, it gives CATSRDQRNYGYTF.

V is TRBV28 and J is TRBJ1-5; D is undetermined. The germline V gene encodes CDR1 MDHEN and CDR2 SYDVKM. The V end lost 6 bases, the J end lost 4 bases, and 13 bases lay between the germline ends. CDR3 size: 14 residues. The CDR3 sequence is CASRMDGDNQPQHF. For the CDR3, the DNA is TGTGCCAGCAGGATGGACGGCGATAATCAGCCCCAGCATTTT.

CDR3 nucleotide sequence: TGCAGCGTGGGCCAGGACTACGAGCAGTACTTC. Its protein product is CSVGQDYEQYF. The chain joins TRBV29-1 to TRBJ2-7; D remains ambiguous. The germline V gene has CDR1 SQVTM and CDR2 ANQGSEA. CDR3 length equals 11 residues. V was shortened by 6 bases and J by 3 bases, with 9 bases between the two germline ends.

This chain uses TRBV30 with TRBJ1-1; D is undetermined. The V gene's germline CDR1 is GTSNPN and CDR2 SVGIG (reference sequence). The CDR3 totals 13 residues. Trimming took off 4 bases at V and 1 base at J, with 10 bases between the two ends. CDR3 in amino acids: CAWIAAKNTEAFF. The CDR3 nucleotides are TGTGCCTGGATCGCTGCCAAGAACACTGAAGCTTTCTTT.

The rearrangement joins TRBV6-1 to TRBJ2-2; no clear D gene. This CDR3 contains 14 residues. Germline CDR1 and CDR2: MNHNS and SASEGT. Trimming pared 8 bases from V and 0 bases from J, leaving 10 bases between. The CDR3, as DNA: TGTGCCAGCTCACCCAGACCGAACACCGGGGAGCTGTTTTTT. It is translated as CASSPRPNTGELFF.

The V gene is TRBV5-1, the J gene TRBJ2-1, with 9 bases identical to TRBD1. Germline trimming cut 4 bases from V and 8 bases from J; bases unmatched to any gene: 10. CDR1 and CDR2 from the germline V gene are SGHRS and YFSETQ. This CDR3 region has 15 residues. The CDR3 nucleotides are TGCGCCAGCAGCCCGACAGGGGGTACTATCGATGAGCAGTTCTTC. It encodes CASSPTGGTIDEQFF.

The chain recombines TRBV9 with TRBJ1-3; 9 bases are shared with TRBD1. The junction had 0 bases not matched to a gene; V was cut back by 2 bases and J by 0 bases. Germline V gives CDR1 SGDLS, CDR2 YYNGEE. CDR3 length: 15 residues. CDR3 protein: CASSVTGGSGNTIYF. For the CDR3, the DNA is TGTGCCAGCAGCGTGACAGGGGGCTCTGGAAACACCATATATTTT. The full variable domain, rest sourced from reference TRBV9 and TRBJ1-3, is DSGVTQTPKHLITATGQRVTLRCSPRSGDLSVYWYQQSLDQGLQFLIQYYNGEERAKGNILERFSAQQFPDLHSELNLSSLELGDSALYFCASSVTGGSGNTIYFGEGSWLTVV.

The table lists this clone with a count of one. The rearrangement uses TRBV23-1 and TRBJ2-3; weak D call: TRBD1 (5 bases). TRBV23-1 is an ORF for which the function is uncertain. There are 14 residues in the CDR3. V was shortened by 4 bases and J by 2 bases, with 10 bases between the two germline ends. This chain's CDR3 is CASSRGRNTDTQYF. The CDR3 bases are TGCGCCAGCAGTCGGGGCAGGAACACAGATACGCAGTATTTT.

This clone has just one count. The chain combines TRBV7-9 with TRBJ1-4; 8 nucleotides agree with TRBD1. CDR1 is SEHNR and CDR2 is FQNEAQ in the germline V gene (reference sequence). V gave up 5 bases and J gave up 4 bases; unmatched junction bases: 9. The CDR3 extends over 16 amino acids. CDR3 in amino acids: CASSALTDRGNEKLFF. The CDR3 DNA is TGTGCCAGCAGCGCCCTGACCGACAGGGGTAATGAAAAACTGTTTTTT.

The chain recombines TRBV9 with TRBJ1-3; D gene uncertain. V was trimmed by 0 bases and J by 0 bases, leaving 7 bases between them. The CDR3 loop spans 15 amino acids. Germline V gene sequence: CDR1 SGDLS, CDR2 YYNGEE. The CDR3 loop is CASSVVGFSGNTIYF. The CDR3 region has the DNA TGTGCCAGCAGCGTAGTTGGCTTCTCTGGAAACACCATATATTTT.

This CDR3 is CASSVGALGQTKFNTGELFF. CDR3 in DNA: TGTGCCAGCAGCGTAGGGGCTCTGGGACAGACTAAGTTTAACACCGGGGAGCTGTTTTTT. The rearrangement uses TRBV9 and TRBJ2-2, with 7 bases matching TRBD1. CDR3 length equals 20 residues. V trimming: 0 bases; J trimming: 2 bases; junction bases outside the gene matches: 16. Germline V gene data show CDR1 as SGDLS and CDR2 as YYNGEE.